A selection of T cell receptor beta chains follows, all from one sample in a study of T cells in Graves' hyperthyroidism and ophthalmopathy. TCRdb ran MiXCR on the multiplex PCR reads and lists one entry per CDR3 protein. Among some 350,000 distinct CDR3 sequences, over 15% were seen once, and the ten largest hold 3% to 4.5%. The sequenced material came from blood. These receptors were collected from a young woman with Graves' hyperthyroidism. The CDR3 runs from the conserved cysteine through the conserved F or W. A D gene is named only where the DNA matches it firmly. Rows may omit the clone size; those that give it use once, few, many or a size class.

cdr3_length j_call d_call v_call clone_size cdr3_aa cdr3_nt
12 TRBJ2-7 TRBD1 TRBV12-3/TRBV12-4 many CASSLVQGITYF TGTGCCAGCAGCTTAGTACAGGGGATAACGTACTTC
16 TRBJ1-1 - TRBV6-1 - CAGSNPLGGVNTEACF TGTGCCGGCAGCAACCCCCTCGGGGGGGTCAACACTGAAGCTTGCTTT
16 TRBJ2-5 - TRBV11-2 many CASSYSKARYQETQYF TGTGCCAGCAGCTATTCGAAAGCACGTTACCAAGAGACCCAGTACTTC
13 TRBJ2-3 TRBD2 TRBV7-2 - CASSLSGEGTQYF TGTGCCAGCAGCTTGAGTGGGGAGGGCACGCAGTATTTT
15 TRBJ1-3 - TRBV6-1 - CASSRQGKSGNTIYF TGTGCCAGCAGTAGGCAGGGAAAATCTGGAAACACCATATATTTT
13 TRBJ2-5 - TRBV6-5 many CASSSGSKETQYF TGTGCCAGCAGTTCGGGCAGCAAAGAGACCCAGTACTTC
13 TRBJ1-3 - TRBV30 many CAWSPGSGNTIYF TGTGCCTGGAGTCCAGGCTCTGGAAACACCATATATTTT
13 TRBJ2-7 - TRBV6-5 many CAAKDRADYEQYF TGTGCCGCCAAAGACCGGGCGGACTACGAGCAGTACTTC
14 TRBJ1-5 - TRBV6-2/TRBV6-3 many CASSSPGLWQPQHF TGTGCCAGCAGTTCCCCAGGTCTATGGCAGCCCCAGCATTTT
13 TRBJ2-7 - TRBV6-5 many CASSPKGVYEQYF TGTGCCAGCAGTCCGAAGGGCGTCTACGAGCAGTACTTC
15 TRBJ2-5 TRBD1 TRBV20-1 many CSALRGGPNQETQYF TGCAGTGCCTTAAGAGGGGGCCCCAACCAAGAGACCCAGTACTTC
16 TRBJ2-3 TRBD2 TRBV20-1 many CSARELRASGGYTQYF TGCAGTGCTAGAGAGCTCAGGGCTAGCGGGGGTTATACGCAGTATTTT
14 TRBJ1-1 - TRBV11-2 many CASSSLNRVTEAFF TGTGCCAGCAGCTCCCTGAACAGGGTGACTGAAGCTTTCTTT
14 TRBJ1-1 - TRBV5-4 - CASSSYRKNTEAFF TGTGCCAGCAGCTCCTACAGGAAGAACACTGAAGCTTTCTTT
18 TRBJ2-6 TRBD2 TRBV9 many CASSVLSGASSGANVLTF TGTGCCAGCAGCGTTCTTAGCGGGGCGAGCTCTGGGGCCAACGTCCTGACTTTC
12 TRBJ2-7 - TRBV3-1 - CASSQVSDERYF TGTGCCAGCAGCCAAGTTTCGGACGAGCGGTACTTC
16 TRBJ2-5 - TRBV12-3/TRBV12-4 - CASSLAGQALQETQYF TGTGCCAGCAGTTTAGCCGGGCAGGCCCTCCAAGAGACCCAGTACTTC
13 TRBJ2-7 TRBD2 TRBV7-6 few CASGTIEHYDQYF TGTGCCAGCGGGACTATCGAACACTACGATCAGTACTTC
15 TRBJ1-4 - TRBV6-5 many CASSYSGRPNEKLFF TGTGCCAGCAGTTACTCCGGTCGACCGAATGAAAAACTGTTTTTT
16 TRBJ1-1 TRBD1 TRBV6-5 many CASSLTPGQGNTEAFF TGTGCCAGCAGTTTAACACCGGGACAGGGGAACACTGAAGCTTTCTTT
15 TRBJ2-7 - TRBV30 - CAWSKSSAIPYEQYF TGTGCCTGGAGTAAATCCTCGGCCATCCCCTACGAGCAGTACTTC
16 TRBJ2-7 - TRBV11-2 many CASSPGTLGSPYEQYF TGTGCCAGCAGCCCTGGTACGCTAGGGTCACCCTACGAGCAGTACTTC
14 TRBJ2-3 - TRBV20-1 - CSASPQVGADTQYF TGCAGTGCTAGCCCCCAAGTAGGAGCAGATACGCAGTATTTT
14 TRBJ1-3 TRBD1 TRBV10-3 many CATSGTGGRNTIYF TGTGCCACCTCCGGGACAGGGGGAAGAAACACCATATATTTT
13 TRBJ1-1 - TRBV12-3/TRBV12-4 - CASTRALNTEAFF TGTGCCAGCACCAGGGCCCTGAACACTGAAGCTTTCTTT
13 TRBJ1-4 - TRBV6-1 - CASRRSEANRPFF TGTGCCAGCAGGAGGTCGGAGGCGAACAGACCCTTTTTT
17 TRBJ1-5 TRBD1 TRBV7-8 many CASSLFDRGVRNQPQHF TGTGCCAGCAGCTTGTTCGACAGGGGAGTTAGGAATCAGCCCCAGCATTTT
15 TRBJ1-2 - TRBV6-5 many CASSYPATEVGGYTF TGTGCCAGCAGTTATCCCGCGACAGAAGTAGGTGGCTACACCTTC
12 TRBJ1-1 - TRBV7-3 - CASSPRPGEAFF TGTGCCAGCAGCCCCCGCCCAGGGGAAGCTTTCTTT
15 TRBJ2-7 - TRBV20-1 many CSATTQGGNYYEQYF TGCAGTGCTACAACCCAAGGGGGTAACTACTACGAGCAGTACTTC
13 TRBJ1-1 - TRBV12-3/TRBV12-4 many CASTIQRWTEAFF TGTGCCAGCACCATCCAAAGGTGGACTGAAGCTTTCTTT
16 TRBJ1-5 - TRBV7-8 many CASSSWRGQDRAPQHF TGTGCCAGCAGCTCTTGGAGGGGACAAGACCGGGCGCCCCAGCATTTT
19 TRBJ1-1 TRBD1 TRBV20-1 many CSARDLGTGTGGEDTEAFF TGCAGTGCTAGAGATTTGGGTACCGGGACAGGGGGAGAGGACACTGAAGCTTTCTTT
13 TRBJ2-7 TRBD1 TRBV27 many CASSSDRGHEQYF TGTGCCAGCAGTTCGGACAGGGGCCACGAGCAGTACTTC
13 TRBJ2-7 - TRBV5-1 few CASRRGGGYEQYF TGCGCCAGCCGTCGAGGGGGTGGGTACGAGCAGTACTTC
15 TRBJ1-2 - TRBV7-3 many CASRPRPKAGYGYTF TGTGCCAGCAGACCTAGACCCAAGGCGGGCTATGGCTACACCTTC
12 TRBJ1-2 - TRBV29-1 - CSVDGRSYGYTF TGCAGCGTTGACGGCAGAAGCTATGGCTACACCTTC
16 TRBJ1-3 TRBD1 TRBV20-1 many CSAPGQGGNSGNTIYF TGCAGTGCTCCCGGACAGGGGGGAAACTCTGGAAACACCATATATTTT
13 TRBJ2-7 TRBD2 TRBV30 many CAWTPGGGYEQYF TGTGCCTGGACCCCTGGGGGGGGCTACGAGCAGTACTTC
13 TRBJ1-1 - TRBV18 few CASSPLIGTEAFF TGTGCCAGCTCACCATTAATCGGCACTGAAGCTTTCTTT
16 TRBJ1-2 TRBD1 TRBV6-2/TRBV6-3 many CASSSHRDRSNYGYTF TGTGCCAGCAGTAGTCATCGGGACAGATCTAACTATGGCTACACCTTC
12 TRBJ2-7 - TRBV24-1 - CATSDPNYEQYF TGTGCCACCAGTGATCCGAACTACGAGCAGTACTTC
16 TRBJ2-5 - TRBV7-8 many CASSLGRLRLRETQYF TGTGCCAGCAGCTTAGGGCGTCTTCGGCTGCGGGAGACCCAGTACTTC
15 TRBJ1-3 - TRBV7-2 many CASSLATRSGNTIYF TGTGCCAGCAGCTTAGCCACCAGGTCCGGAAACACCATATATTTT
13 TRBJ1-5 - TRBV7-6 many CASSLGGHQPQHF TGTGCCAGCAGCTTAGGGGGTCATCAGCCCCAGCATTTT
16 TRBJ1-6 TRBD1 TRBV2 many CASSDILTGFYSPLHF TGTGCCAGCAGTGACATCCTGACAGGGTTCTATTCACCCCTCCACTTT
13 TRBJ2-5 TRBD1 TRBV6-1 many CASRTGLQETQYF TGTGCCAGCAGGACAGGGCTCCAAGAGACCCAGTACTTC
14 TRBJ1-1 - TRBV12-3/TRBV12-4 many CASSLGTVGTEAFF TGTGCCAGCAGTTTAGGGACCGTAGGGACTGAAGCTTTCTTT
17 TRBJ1-1 - TRBV11-1 few CASSLEALGTKNTEAFF TGTGCCAGCAGCTTAGAGGCCCTCGGGACAAAGAACACTGAAGCTTTCTTT
12 TRBJ2-2 - TRBV7-3 many CASSFNFGELFF TGTGCCAGCAGCTTTAACTTCGGGGAGCTGTTTTTT
13 TRBJ2-7 - TRBV27 - CASSLKVNYEQYF TGTGCCAGCAGTTTAAAGGTGAACTACGAGCAGTACTTC
14 TRBJ2-7 - TRBV18 few CASSPGRVDDEQYF TGTGCCAGCTCACCCGGGAGAGTTGACGACGAGCAGTACTTC
17 TRBJ1-6 - TRBV2 many CASAKEGTASYNSPLHF TGTGCCAGCGCAAAGGAAGGAACGGCCTCCTATAATTCACCCCTCCACTTT
13 TRBJ1-2 - TRBV6-5 many CASSSGPGRGYTF TGTGCCAGCAGTTCCGGACCTGGTCGAGGCTACACCTTC
15 TRBJ2-5 - TRBV20-1 many CSATESSDSRGTQYF TGCAGTGCTACCGAAAGCTCGGACAGTCGAGGGACCCAGTACTTC
17 TRBJ2-6 - TRBV5-1 many CASSHINGYAGANVLTF TGCGCCAGCAGCCATATTAACGGCTATGCTGGGGCCAACGTCCTGACTTTC
14 TRBJ2-7 - TRBV20-1 - CSARGRGRVREQYF TGCAGTGCTAGAGGTCGGGGGCGGGTTCGGGAGCAGTACTTC
15 TRBJ1-2 - TRBV13 many CASSTTGHANYGYTF TGTGCCAGCAGCACTACGGGCCACGCTAACTATGGCTACACCTTC
14 TRBJ1-1 - TRBV11-2 - CASSNPGGYTEAFF TGTGCCAGCAGCAACCCCGGCGGGTACACTGAAGCTTTCTTT
11 TRBJ2-5 - TRBV20-1 - CSATKGETQYF TGCAGTGCCACAAAAGGGGAGACCCAGTACTTC